One and the same sample provided the 23 T cell receptor beta chains below, sequenced in a study of cytomegalovirus exposure and HLA in healthy donors. The PCR was carried out with 60 Vbeta primers and 13 Jbeta primers. Using immunoSEQ multiplex PCR, the repertoire was profiled, and TCRdb retains in-frame clones only, with some absent. Of 110,000 to 150,000 clones listed, about 81% are singletons. The sequenced sample was PBMCs. Receptors were obtained from a man under 40 in good health and CMV-seronegative.

The rearrangement uses TRBV6-1 and TRBJ2-5; perhaps TRBD1 as D (6 bases). V was cut by 6 bases and J by 2 bases, with 13 bases left in between. In germline, CDR1 is MNHNS, CDR2 SASEGT. The CDR3 covers 14 residues. CDR3 coding DNA: TGTGCCAGCAGCAGAGACAGGTTACAAGAGACCCAGTACTTC. Residues: CASSRDRLQETQYF.

The chain combines TRBV7-2 with TRBJ1-3; 8 bases map to TRBD1. The CDR3 extends over 16 amino acids. Trimming removed 1 base from V and 4 bases from J; junction bases left unmatched: 6. Germline V gene sequence: CDR1 SGHTA, CDR2 FQGNSA. As DNA, the CDR3 is TGTGCCAGCAGCTTAGTTCGGACAGGGCTGGGAAACACCATATATTTT. Translation: CASSLVRTGLGNTIYF.

The CDR3 loop reads CSARRDTEAFF. The CDR3 DNA is TGCAGTGCTAGGAGGGACACTGAAGCTTTCTTT. The genes are TRBV20-1 and TRBJ1-1; D not resolved. CDR3 size: 11 residues. The germline CDR1 and CDR2 sequences are DFQATT and SNEGSKA (reference sequence). Trimming left V 3 bases short and J 3 bases short, with 5 bases between.

The V gene is TRBV28, the J gene TRBJ2-1; TRBD1 aligns across 10 bases. This CDR3 spans 17 amino acids. V shed 4 bases and J 2 bases; nucleotides not matched to a gene: 8. Germline assignment: CDR1 MDHEN and CDR2 SYDVKM. CDR3 coding DNA: TGTGCCAGCAGTTCCGTAAGGGACAGGGGCACCTACAATGAGCAGTTCTTC. Residues: CASSSVRDRGTYNEQFF.

This clone has a single count. The chain links TRBV5-1 to TRBJ2-4, with 9 nucleotides matching TRBD2. Germline CDR1 and CDR2: SGHRS and YFSETQ. The CDR3 covers 20 residues. V was pared by 0 bases and J by 2 bases, with 15 bases of the junction left unmatched. The CDR3 DNA follows: TGCGCCAGCAGCTTGGCCGACTCGGCGGGAGGGCCCGGGACCAAAAACATTCAGTACTTC. It is translated as CASSLADSAGGPGTKNIQYF.

The chain links TRBV4-1 to TRBJ2-5; D is undetermined. V lost 2 bases and J lost 5, with 6 bases in between. CDR3 size: 12 residues. CDR1 and CDR2 from the germline V gene are MGHRA and YSYEKL. The DNA of the CDR3 is TGCGCCAGCAGCCAATCCAGGGAGACCCAGTACTTC. This sequence encodes CASSQSRETQYF.

This chain connects TRBV15 to TRBJ2-1; a weak D match, TRBD1 (5 bases). The CDR3 extends over 16 amino acids. V lost 5 bases to trimming and J lost 4 bases, with 18 bases between them. The germline CDR1 and CDR2 sequences are LNHNV and YYDKDF (reference sequence). The CDR3 protein is CATSDPGLRAYNEQFF. The CDR3 DNA sequence: TGTGCCACCAGCGATCCCGGCCTCAGGGCATACAATGAGCAGTTCTTC.

J is TRBJ2-2 and V is TRBV29-1; D might be TRBD2 (5 bases). CDR1 and CDR2 from the germline V gene are SQVTM and ANQGSEA. This CDR3 contains 14 residues. Trimming removed 4 bases at V and 1 base at J, with 10 bases between. The CDR3, as DNA: TGCAGCGTTGGGGAGACACAGAACACCGGGGAGCTGTTTTTT. Translation gives CSVGETQNTGELFF.

The gene calls are TRBV6-1 and TRBJ1-2; D gene ambiguous. The CDR3 extends over 13 amino acids. The V end was cut by 6 bases, the J end by 0 bases, with 8 bases between. Germline CDR1 MNHNS, CDR2 SASEGT. CDR3 amino acids: CASRPGANYGYTF. The CDR3, as DNA: TGTGCCAGCAGGCCGGGAGCTAACTATGGCTACACCTTC.

This chain connects TRBV11-2 to TRBJ2-7, with 7 bases that match TRBD1. The V gene end was trimmed by 5 bases and the J gene end by 5 bases; junction bases not matched to a gene: 15. Germline V gives CDR1 SGHAT, CDR2 FQNNGV. The CDR3 totals 16 residues. The CDR3 DNA follows: TGTGCCAGCAGCCCGCAGTGGACAGGCCCTACAGACGAGCAGTACTTC. Residues: CASSPQWTGPTDEQYF.

This clone has at least ten counts. The V call is TRBV29-1, the J call TRBJ2-7, with TRBD1 matching 10 bases. CDR1 is SQVTM and CDR2 is ANQGSEA in the germline V gene. The CDR3 has 15 amino acids. V shed 6 bases, J shed 2 bases, and the junction held 10 bases outside the gene matches. In DNA, the CDR3 is TGCAGCGTCGGACAGGGGGAAAGCGGTCCCTACGAGCAGTACTTC. Its translation is CSVGQGESGPYEQYF.

This clone was counted only a few times. The CDR3 spells CASSRLATGTDTQYF. CDR3 bases: TGTGCCAGCAGCCGACTAGCAACGGGCACAGATACGCAGTATTTT. The J gene is TRBJ2-3, the V gene TRBV27; 7 bases agree with TRBD2. Germline loops: CDR1 MNHEY, CDR2 SMNVEV (reference sequence). J lost 1 base, V lost 6 bases, and 7 bases had no gene match. CDR3 length: 15 amino acids.

The rearrangement uses TRBV5-1 and TRBJ2-1; TRBD2 might be the D (7 bases). The germline V gene encodes CDR1 SGHRS and CDR2 YFSETQ. The CDR3 spans 14 residues. V gave up 4 bases and J gave up 5 bases, with 13 bases separating them. CDR3 sequence reads: CASSQTGGHNEQFF. The CDR3, as DNA: TGCGCCAGCAGCCAAACCGGGGGGCACAATGAGCAGTTCTTC. The entire variable domain, with the rest obtained from reference TRBV5-1 and TRBJ2-1, is as follows: KAGVTQTPRYLIKTRGQQVTLSCSPISGHRSVSWYQQTPGQGLQFLFEYFSETQRNKGNFPGRFSGRQFSNSRSEMNVSTLELGDSALYLCASSQTGGHNEQFFGPGTRLTVL.

V gene TRBV2 combines with J gene TRBJ2-7; 9 positions match TRBD2. With V trimmed by 6 bases and J by 1 base, 7 bases remained unmatched. Germline V lookup: CDR1 SNHLY, CDR2 FYNNEI. This CDR3 has 15 residues. CDR3 region: CASRPTSGSSYEQYF. DNA of the CDR3: TGTGCCAGCAGGCCCACTAGCGGGTCGTCCTACGAGCAGTACTTC.

V usage is TRBV6-5 and J usage is TRBJ2-3; no clear D. Germline CDR1 MNHEY, CDR2 SVGAGI. Trimming shortened V by 10 bases and J by 4 bases, and 18 bases separated the two germline ends. CDR3 size: 14 residues. In DNA, the CDR3 is TGTGCCACCCGTAACCCAACAGTCTCAGATACGCAGTATTTT. This gives the protein CATRNPTVSDTQYF.

This clone was seen only once. The genes are TRBV7-9 and TRBJ2-3, with 15 positions matching TRBD2. Germline values: CDR1 SEHNR, CDR2 FQNEAQ (reference sequence). The CDR3 totals 17 residues. Trimming removed 3 bases from V and 3 bases from J; junction bases left unmatched: 4. The CDR3 DNA sequence: TGTGCCAGCAGCTTGGGACTAGCGGGAGGAGGGACAGATACGCAGTATTTT. Amino acids: CASSLGLAGGGTDTQYF.

The chain carries TRBV5-1 and TRBJ1-1, with TRBD1 matching over 7 bases. CDR1 and CDR2 from the germline V gene are SGHRS and YFSETQ. Trimming cost V 0 bases and J 4 bases; bases outside gene matches: 0. This CDR3 is 13 amino acids long. CDR3 bases: TGCGCCAGCAGCTTGGACAGGGGCACTGAAGCTTTCTTT. Its translation: CASSLDRGTEAFF.

The chain combines TRBV5-6 with TRBJ1-3, with D possibly matching TRBD1 (6 bases). Germline V gives CDR1 SGHDT, CDR2 YYEEEE. The CDR3 is 16 amino acids. With 1 base removed from V and 0 bases from J, the gap between germline ends came to 11 bases. The CDR3 DNA is TGTGCCAGCAGCTTGCAGGGACATAGCTCTGGAAACACCATATATTTT. Encoded protein: CASSLQGHSSGNTIYF.

The rearrangement uses TRBV6-4 and TRBJ2-1; D is perhaps TRBD1 (5 bases). V was clipped by 4 bases and J by 9 bases, with 13 bases between them. In germline, CDR1 is MRHNA, CDR2 SNTAGT. The length of the CDR3 is 13 residues. Here the CDR3 reads CASSAQGEAEQFF. The CDR3 DNA sequence: TGTGCCAGCAGTGCCCAGGGCGAGGCTGAGCAGTTCTTC.

Here the CDR3 DNA reads TGTGCCAGCAGCCAAGATTTCGGCACTGAAGCTTTCTTT. It is translated as CASSQDFGTEAFF. This chain links TRBV14 with TRBJ1-1; D gene uncertain. Germline values: CDR1 SGHDN, CDR2 FVKESK. CDR3 length equals 13 residues. V lost 0 bases and J 4 bases, leaving 6 bases between the germline ends.

In this sample, this clone turned up a few times. In nucleotides, the CDR3 is TGTGCCAGCAGCGTAGGATGGGGCACAAGTAGCAATCAGCCCCAGCATTTT. Translating it yields CASSVGWGTSSNQPQHF. The V call is TRBV9, the J call TRBJ1-5; maybe TRBD1 (5 bases). Trimming left V 0 bases short and J 0 bases short, with 13 bases between. This CDR3 spans 17 amino acids. Germline values: CDR1 SGDLS, CDR2 YYNGEE.

This clone is a singleton in its sample. The chain carries TRBV14 and TRBJ1-2, with TRBD1 matching over 7 bases. Germline CDR1 is SGHDN and CDR2 is FVKESK. With V trimmed by 1 base and J by 3 bases, 2 bases remained unmatched. The CDR3 extends over 14 amino acids. This CDR3 is CASSQGQGDYGYTF. The CDR3 bases are TGTGCCAGCAGCCAAGGTCAGGGGGACTATGGCTACACCTTC.

The V call is TRBV6-1, the J call TRBJ2-7, with 12 bases fitting TRBD2. The CDR3 has 14 amino acids. In germline, CDR1 is MNHNS, CDR2 SASEGT. CDR3 in amino acids: CASTGTSGQYEQYF. CDR3 nucleotide sequence: TGTGCGTCCACCGGGACTAGCGGGCAATACGAGCAGTACTTC.